Listed here are 7 T cell receptor beta chains from one sample, sequenced in a study of CD8 T cells in Susac syndrome. RNA in amounts of about 0.5 to 1 ug was reverse transcribed with random hexamers. TCRdb reanalysed the immunoSEQ multiplex PCR reads using MiXCR and keeps one entry per CDR3 protein. The sample shows 95,000 to 150,000 distinct CDR3 sequences, approximately 96% of them seen only once. Sample: CD8+ T cells from PBMCs. The source is a human donor with Susac syndrome.

V gene TRBV4-2 combines with J gene TRBJ2-2; D unclear. The CDR3 contains 15 residues. With 6 bases removed from V and 0 bases from J, the gap between germline ends came to 11 bases. Germline-derived CDR1 and CDR2 are LGHNA and YNFKEQ. CDR3 in amino acids: CASRETGANTGELFF. The DNA for the CDR3 is TGTGCCAGCAGAGAAACTGGGGCGAACACCGGGGAGCTGTTTTTT.

The genes are TRBV9 and TRBJ1-1, with a possible D match to TRBD1 (6 bases). The length of the CDR3 is 14 residues. CDR1 and CDR2 (germline): SGDLS, YYNGEE. V gave up 0 bases and J gave up 7 bases, with 13 bases separating them. CDR3 loop: CASSVGTATGEAFF. In DNA form, the CDR3 reads TGTGCCAGCAGCGTAGGGACAGCAACGGGTGAAGCTTTCTTT.

This chain's CDR3 is CASSTIVDSNTEAFF. Written as DNA, the CDR3 is TGTGCCAGCAGCACAATAGTTGACAGTAACACTGAAGCTTTCTTT. The V call is TRBV11-2, the J call TRBJ1-1; maybe TRBD1 (5 bases). Trimming stripped 5 bases from V and 2 bases from J, with 15 bases between. This CDR3 has 15 residues. The germline gives CDR1 SGHAT, CDR2 FQNNGV.

The rearrangement uses TRBV30 and TRBJ1-2, with a tentative D call TRBD1 (5 bases). CDR1 is GTSNPN and CDR2 is SVGIG in the germline V gene (reference sequence). CDR3 size: 15 residues. V was cut by 1 base and J by 3 bases, with 15 bases left in between. The CDR3 here is CAWSETSGTDYGYTF. The CDR3 region has the DNA TGTGCCTGGAGTGAGACATCGGGGACTGACTATGGCTACACCTTC.

The rearrangement links TRBV9 to TRBJ2-5, with a tentative D call TRBD2 (5 bases). The CDR3 sequence is 13 residues long. With 5 bases removed from V and 3 bases from J, the gap between germline ends came to 11 bases. CDR1 SGDLS and CDR2 YYNGEE come from the germline V gene. The CDR3 spells CASRSIGEETQYF. Here the CDR3 DNA reads TGTGCCAGCAGATCTATCGGGGAAGAGACCCAGTACTTC.

The chain links TRBV6-6 to TRBJ2-1; 7 bases are shared with TRBD1. The trim removed 5 bases at V and 3 bases at J, leaving 7 bases unmatched. This CDR3 is 15 amino acids long. Germline lookup yields CDR1 MNHNY and CDR2 SVGAGI (reference sequence). This CDR3 reads CASSPTGTVYNEQFF. In nucleotides, the CDR3 is TGTGCCAGCAGTCCCACCGGGACAGTCTACAATGAGCAGTTCTTC.

The chain links TRBV6-1 to TRBJ2-6; no clear D gene. Germline V CDR1 and CDR2: MNHNS, SASEGT. Trimming took off 1 base at V and 4 bases at J, with 8 bases between the two ends. CDR3 size: 15 residues. The CDR3 region is CASSEDQTGANVLTF. Written as DNA, the CDR3 is TGTGCCAGCAGTGAAGACCAAACCGGGGCCAACGTCCTGACTTTC.